The sequence of this T cell receptor beta chain was determined in a study of blood T cell repertoires in COVID-19. Sequencing was performed with immunoSEQ multiplex PCR; in TCRdb, only in-frame clones are kept and a portion is missing. The repertoire holds fewer than 200,000 clones, with 90% to 95% as singletons. V dropped 5 bases and J dropped 4; count of bases not matched to a gene: 4. Germline CDR1 SGHTA, CDR2 FQGTGA. CDR3 length: 15 residues. Sequenced sample: peripheral blood. This receptor was obtained from a woman aged 45 to 65 with acute or convalescent COVID-19. This chain connects TRBV7-3 to TRBJ2-1; 11 bases are shared with TRBD2. CDR3 bases: TGTGCCAGCAGCCTAGGGACTAGCGGATACAATGAGCAGTTCTTC. This codes for CASSLGTSGYNEQFF.